This T cell receptor (beta chain) was found in a study of blood T cells in healthy people across ages. Together with a sample-barcoded 5' primer, a J-beta primer mix was included in a second PCR lasting about 7 to 11 cycles. MiXCR, applied by TCRdb to the 5' RACE reads, yields one record per CDR3 protein. The sample has 550,000 to 800,000 distinct CDR3 sequences; roughly 20% are singletons. Trimming took 7 bases from V and 8 from J; bases not matched to a gene: 3. This CDR3 has 13 amino acids. Germline V gene lookup returns CDR1 MNHEY and CDR2 SMNVEV (reference sequence). This clonotype was observed a few times.

What was sequenced was blood. This chain uses TRBV27 with TRBJ1-4, with 11 bases identical to TRBD1. This receptor was taken from a man in his sixties or seventies in good health. Here the CDR3 reads CASMGQGDEKLFF. Here the CDR3 DNA reads TGTGCCAGCATGGGACAGGGGGACGAAAAACTGTTTTTT. The variable domain in full, completed from reference TRBV27 and TRBJ1-4, reads EAQVTQNPRYLITVTGKKLTVTCSQNMNHEYMSWYRQDPGLGLRQIYYSMNVEVTDKGDVPEGYKVSRKEKRNFPLILESPSPNQTSLYFCASMGQGDEKLFFGSGTQLSVL.